This T cell receptor beta chain was retrieved from a study of beta chain features in type 1 diabetes. Overall study results and limits: TCRB repertoires of naive, central memory and Treg cells appeared more similar among patients than among healthy donors. The study left unresolved whether HLA type influences TCRB rearrangement. People with Type 1 diabetes carried modestly yet significantly shorter TCRB CDR3s in all four CD4+ subsets.

Expressed TCRB transcripts were sequenced, since all the RNA that had been isolated was reverse transcribed. Sequencing was performed with immunoSEQ multiplex PCR; in TCRdb, only in-frame clones are kept and a portion is missing. The sample carries about 44,000 clones, around 70% recorded once. The V gene lost 5 bases and the J gene lost 2 bases, with 19 bases spanning the gap. Per germline, CDR1 SGHTA and CDR2 FQGNSA. There are 17 residues in the CDR3. A remark on this clone: The antigen remains unidentified.

The material sequenced was Tregs from blood. This TCR came from a woman aged 18-29 years with type 1 diabetes. The chain recombines TRBV7-2 with TRBJ1-5, with a weak D call TRBD1 (6 bases). This CDR3 reads CASSRSDRSSGNQPQHF. CDR3 nucleotide sequence: TGTGCCAGCAGCCGAAGCGACAGGTCGAGCGGCAATCAGCCCCAGCATTTT.